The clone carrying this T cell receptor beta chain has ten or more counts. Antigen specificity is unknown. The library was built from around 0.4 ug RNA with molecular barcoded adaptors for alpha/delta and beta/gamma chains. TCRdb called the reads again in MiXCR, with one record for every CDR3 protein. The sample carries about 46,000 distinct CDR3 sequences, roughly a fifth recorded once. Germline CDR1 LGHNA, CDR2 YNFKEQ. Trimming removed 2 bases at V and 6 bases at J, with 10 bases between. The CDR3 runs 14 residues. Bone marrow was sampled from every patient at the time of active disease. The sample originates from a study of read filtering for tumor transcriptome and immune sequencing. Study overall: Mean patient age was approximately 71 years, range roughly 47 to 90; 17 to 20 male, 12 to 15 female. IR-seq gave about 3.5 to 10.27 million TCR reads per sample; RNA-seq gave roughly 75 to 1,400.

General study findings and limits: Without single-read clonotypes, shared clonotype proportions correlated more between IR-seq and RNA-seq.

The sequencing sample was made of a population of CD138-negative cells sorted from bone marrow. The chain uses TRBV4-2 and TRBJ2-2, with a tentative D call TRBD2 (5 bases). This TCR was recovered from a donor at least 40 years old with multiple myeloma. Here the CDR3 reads CASSQPGRAGELFF. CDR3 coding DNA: TGTGCCAGCAGCCAACCTGGGCGGGCCGGGGAGCTGTTTTTT.